The rows below give T cell receptor beta chains drawn from one sample of a study of CD8+CD57+ T cells in acquired aplastic anemia. TCRdb redid the calling of the reads with MiXCR, one entry per CDR3 protein. This table holds around 200,000 distinct CDR3 sequences, approximately 60% found once. The sample taken for sequencing was sorted CD4+, CD8+, or CD8+CD57+ T cells (not recorded which) from PBMCs. The receptors come from a human donor in good health. Each CDR3 is given with its conserved first and last residue. A D gene is named only where the DNA matches it firmly. Expanded clones get a size class; other rows say once, few or many, or leave the size out.

CSGQGDETQYF	TGCAGTGGACAGGGAGACGAGACCCAGTACTTC	TRBD1	.	TRBV20-1	TRBJ2-5
CASSGPSGGRNTEAFF	TGCGCCAGCAGCGGTCCCTCAGGGGGACGAAACACTGAAGCTTTCTTT	TRBD1	many	TRBV5-1	TRBJ1-1
CASSESSLQETQYF	TGTGCCAGCAGTGAATCTAGTCTCCAAGAGACCCAGTACTTC	.	many	TRBV6-1	TRBJ2-5
CASYDGTSGDSYNEQFF	TGTGCCAGCTATGACGGGACTAGCGGGGATTCCTACAATGAGCAGTTCTTC	TRBD2	.	TRBV2	TRBJ2-1
CASSVEETGELFF	TGTGCCAGCAGCGTAGAAGAGACAGGGGAGCTGTTTTTT	.	.	TRBV9	TRBJ2-2
CASSQGFEQYF	TGTGCCAGCAGCCAAGGGTTCGAGCAGTACTTC	.	few	TRBV4-1	TRBJ2-7
CASKAAGTIANEQYF	TGTGCCAGCAAGGCGGCCGGGACTATAGCCAACGAGCAGTACTTC	TRBD2	many	TRBV2	TRBJ2-7
CATSSLVPMNTEAFF	TGTGCCACCAGCAGTCTGGTACCCATGAACACTGAAGCTTTCTTT	.	.	TRBV15	TRBJ1-1
CSALPTGTSVYNEQFF	TGCAGTGCCCTTCCAACCGGGACTAGCGTCTACAATGAGCAGTTCTTC	TRBD2	.	TRBV20-1	TRBJ2-1
CASSFPGQPDTQYF	TGTGCCAGCAGTTTCCCGGGACAGCCAGATACGCAGTATTTT	TRBD1	.	TRBV7-9	TRBJ2-3
CSAEKQLNTEAFF	TGCAGTGCAGAAAAACAGTTGAACACTGAAGCTTTCTTT	.	.	TRBV20-1	TRBJ1-1
CASRRLAGTYQETQYF	TGTGCCAGCAGGCGACTAGCGGGGACGTACCAAGAGACCCAGTACTTC	TRBD2	.	TRBV6-5	TRBJ2-5
CASSPGGDHRELFF	TGTGCCAGCAGCCCAGGGGGGGACCACCGGGAACTGTTTTTT	.	once	TRBV7-2	TRBJ2-2
CASSSPDLNYCYTF	TGTGCCAGCAGTTCCCCGGACCTAAACTATTGCTACACCTTC	.	.	TRBV28	TRBJ1-2